The T cell receptor beta chain described here comes from a study of Graves' ophthalmopathy and Graves' hyperthyroidism. Participants with hyperthyroidism, aged 18 to 65, were newly diagnosed with under 2 months' duration. The CDR3 consists of 16 residues. Looked up from germline, CDR1 is SGDLS and CDR2 is YYNGEE. The ends lost 6 bases at V and 2 bases at J; junction bases unmatched: 8. RNA transcripts were the template, and TCR beta CDR3 regions were amplified from them. Second-round multiplex PCR came after a first-round RT-PCR that employed HTBI primers. Using its own MiXCR run on the multiplex PCR reads, TCRdb lists one record per CDR3 protein. In the table there are 580,000 or so distinct CDR3 sequences, just under 40% of which are singletons. This clonotype appeared many times.

Sequencing was performed on peripheral blood or thyroid tissue (not recorded which). The rearrangement links TRBV9 to TRBJ2-6; 7 bases match TRBD1. The source of this sequence is an adult man with Graves' hyperthyroidism. The CDR3 DNA sequence: TGTGCCAGCACCTATGACAGGGAAACTGGGGCCAACGTCCTGACTTTC. This encodes CASTYDRETGANVLTF.